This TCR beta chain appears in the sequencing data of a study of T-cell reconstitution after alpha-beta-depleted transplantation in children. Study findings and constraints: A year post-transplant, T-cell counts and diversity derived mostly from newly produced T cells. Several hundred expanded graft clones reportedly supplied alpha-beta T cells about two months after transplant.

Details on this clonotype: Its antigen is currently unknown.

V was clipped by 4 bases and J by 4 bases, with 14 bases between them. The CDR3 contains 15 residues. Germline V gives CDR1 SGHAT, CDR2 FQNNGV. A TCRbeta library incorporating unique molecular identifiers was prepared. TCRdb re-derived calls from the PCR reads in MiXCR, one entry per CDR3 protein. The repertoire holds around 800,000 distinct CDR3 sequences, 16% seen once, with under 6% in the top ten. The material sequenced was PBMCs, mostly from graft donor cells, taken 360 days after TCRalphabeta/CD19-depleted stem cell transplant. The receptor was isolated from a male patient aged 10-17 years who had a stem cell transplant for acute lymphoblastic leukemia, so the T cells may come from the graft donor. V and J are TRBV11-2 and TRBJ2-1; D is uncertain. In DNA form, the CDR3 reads TGTGCCAGCAGCTCTCTAAGAGGCTCATACAATGAGCAGTTCTTC. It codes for CASSSLRGSYNEQFF.